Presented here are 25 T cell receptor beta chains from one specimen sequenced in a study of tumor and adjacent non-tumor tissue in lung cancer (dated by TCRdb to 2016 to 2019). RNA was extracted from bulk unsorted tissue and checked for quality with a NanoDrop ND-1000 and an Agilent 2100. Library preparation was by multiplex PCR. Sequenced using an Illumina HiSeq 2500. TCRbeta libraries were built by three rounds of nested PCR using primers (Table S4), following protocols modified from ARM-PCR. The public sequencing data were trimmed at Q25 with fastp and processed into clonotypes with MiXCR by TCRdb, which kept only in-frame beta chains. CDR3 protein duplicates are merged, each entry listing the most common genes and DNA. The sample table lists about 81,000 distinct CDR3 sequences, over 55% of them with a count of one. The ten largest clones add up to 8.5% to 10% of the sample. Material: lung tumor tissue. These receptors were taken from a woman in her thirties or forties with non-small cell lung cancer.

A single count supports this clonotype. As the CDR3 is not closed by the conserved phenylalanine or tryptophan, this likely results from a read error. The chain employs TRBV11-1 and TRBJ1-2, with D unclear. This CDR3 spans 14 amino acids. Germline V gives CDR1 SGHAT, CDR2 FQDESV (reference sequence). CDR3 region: CANSLGRSSNGYTI. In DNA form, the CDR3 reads TGTGCCAACAGCTTAGGCCGGTCGTCAAATGGCTACACCATC.

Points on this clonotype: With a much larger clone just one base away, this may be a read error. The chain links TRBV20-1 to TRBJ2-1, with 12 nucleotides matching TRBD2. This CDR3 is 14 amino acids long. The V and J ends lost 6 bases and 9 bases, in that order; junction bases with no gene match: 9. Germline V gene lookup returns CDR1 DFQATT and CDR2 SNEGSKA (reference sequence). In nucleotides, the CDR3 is TGCAGTGCGAGGGGGACTAGCGGGTTGTGTGAGCAGTTCTTC. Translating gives CSARGTSGLCEQFF.

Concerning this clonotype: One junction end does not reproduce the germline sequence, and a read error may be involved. The CDR3 bases are TGTACCAGCAGCTTATTCGCCAGGATCCAAGTGACCCAGTACTTC. Its protein is CTSSLFARIQVTQYF. V and J are TRBV11-2 and TRBJ2-5; D remains ambiguous. The CDR3 totals 15 residues. Germline V gene data show CDR1 as SGHAT and CDR2 as FQNNGV. Full variable domain (remainder filled in from reference TRBV11-2 and TRBJ2-5): EAGVAQSPRYKIIEKRQSVAFWCNPISGHATLYWYQQILGQGPKLLIQFQNNGVVDDSQLPKDRFSAERLKGVDSTLKIQPAKLEDSAVYLCTSSLFARIQVTQYFGPGTRLLVL.

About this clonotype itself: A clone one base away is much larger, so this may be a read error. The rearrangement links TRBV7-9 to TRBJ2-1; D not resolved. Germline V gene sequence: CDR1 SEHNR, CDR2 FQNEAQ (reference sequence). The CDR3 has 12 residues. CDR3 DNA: TGTGCCAGCAGCTTAGCGGGTAATGAGCAGGTCTTC. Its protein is CASSLAGNEQVF. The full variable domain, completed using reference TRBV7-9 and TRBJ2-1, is DTGVSQNPRHKITKRGQNVTFRCDPISEHNRLYWYRQTLGQGPEFLTYFQNEAQLEKSRLLSDRFSAERPKGSFSTLEIQRTEQGDSAMYLCASSLAGNEQVFGPGTRLTVL.

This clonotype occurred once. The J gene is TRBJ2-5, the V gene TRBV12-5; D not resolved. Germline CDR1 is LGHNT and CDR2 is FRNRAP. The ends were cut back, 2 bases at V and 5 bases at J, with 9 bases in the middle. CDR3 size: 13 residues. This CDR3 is CASGLTRTETQYF. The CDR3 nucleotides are TGTGCTAGTGGTTTGACAAGGACGGAGACCCAGTACTTC.

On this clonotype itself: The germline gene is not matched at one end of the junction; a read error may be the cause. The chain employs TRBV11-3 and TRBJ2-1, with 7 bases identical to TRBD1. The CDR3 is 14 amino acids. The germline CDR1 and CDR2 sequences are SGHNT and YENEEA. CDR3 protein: CAGSPGQEGNEQFF. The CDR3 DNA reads TGTGCCGGCAGCCCCGGACAGGAAGGCAATGAGCAGTTCTTC. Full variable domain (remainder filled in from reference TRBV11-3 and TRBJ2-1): EAGVVQSPRYKIIEKKQPVAFWCNPISGHNTLYWYLQNLGQGPELLIRYENEEAVDDSQLPKDRFSAERLKGVDSTLKIQPAELGDSAVYLCAGSPGQEGNEQFFGPGTRLTVL.

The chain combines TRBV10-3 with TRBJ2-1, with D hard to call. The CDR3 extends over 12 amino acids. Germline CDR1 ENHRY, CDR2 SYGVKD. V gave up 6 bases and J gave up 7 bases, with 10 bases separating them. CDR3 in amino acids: CAISANVNEQFF. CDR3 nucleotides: TGTGCCATCAGCGCAAATGTGAATGAGCAGTTCTTC.

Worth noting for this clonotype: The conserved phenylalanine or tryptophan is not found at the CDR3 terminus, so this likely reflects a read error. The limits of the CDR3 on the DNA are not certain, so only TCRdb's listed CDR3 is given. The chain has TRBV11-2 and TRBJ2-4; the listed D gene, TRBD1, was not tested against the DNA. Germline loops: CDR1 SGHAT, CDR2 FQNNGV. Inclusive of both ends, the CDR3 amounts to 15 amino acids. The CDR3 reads CASSRTTGAKNIHYI.

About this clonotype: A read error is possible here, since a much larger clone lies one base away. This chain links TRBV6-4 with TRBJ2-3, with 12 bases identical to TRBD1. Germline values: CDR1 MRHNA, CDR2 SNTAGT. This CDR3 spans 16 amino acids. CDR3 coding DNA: TGTGCCAGCAGTGCCTCCGGGACAGGGGGCGCGGATACGCAGTTTTTT. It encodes CASSASGTGGADTQFF.

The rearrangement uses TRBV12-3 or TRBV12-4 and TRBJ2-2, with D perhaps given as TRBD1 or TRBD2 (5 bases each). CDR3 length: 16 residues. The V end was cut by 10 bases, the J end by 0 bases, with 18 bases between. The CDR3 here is CAIIKGGGPNTGELFF. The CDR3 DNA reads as TGTGCCATCATCAAAGGTGGGGGACCGAACACCGGGGAGCTGTTTTTT.

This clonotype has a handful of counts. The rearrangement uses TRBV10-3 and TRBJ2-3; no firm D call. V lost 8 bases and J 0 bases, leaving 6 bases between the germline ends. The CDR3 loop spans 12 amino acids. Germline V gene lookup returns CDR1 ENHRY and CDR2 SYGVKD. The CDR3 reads CAIGQSTDTQYF. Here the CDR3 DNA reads TGTGCCATCGGCCAGAGCACAGATACGCAGTATTTT.

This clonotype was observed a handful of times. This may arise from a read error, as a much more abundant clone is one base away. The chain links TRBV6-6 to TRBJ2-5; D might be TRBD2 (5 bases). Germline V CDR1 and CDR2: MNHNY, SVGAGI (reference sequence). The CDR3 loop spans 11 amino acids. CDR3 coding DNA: TGTGTCAGCAGTCGTGAGGAGGCCCAGTACTTC. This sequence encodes CVSSREEAQYF.

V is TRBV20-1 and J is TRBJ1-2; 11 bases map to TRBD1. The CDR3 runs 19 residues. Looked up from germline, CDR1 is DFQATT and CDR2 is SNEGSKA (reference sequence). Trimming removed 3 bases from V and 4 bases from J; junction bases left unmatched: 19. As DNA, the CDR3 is TGCAGTGCTAGCTCCTCCTATCCGGACAGGGGGCAGGGATGCTATGGCTACACCTTC. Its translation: CSASSSYPDRGQGCYGYTF.

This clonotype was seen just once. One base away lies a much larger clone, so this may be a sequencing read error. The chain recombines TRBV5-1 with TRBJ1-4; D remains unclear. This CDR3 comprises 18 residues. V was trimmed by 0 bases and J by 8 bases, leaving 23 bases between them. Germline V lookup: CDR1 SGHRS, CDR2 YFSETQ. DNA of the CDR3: TGCGCCAGCAGCTTGGAAGGAAGAAGGTCCCCAGCCGGGGAAAAACTGTTTTTT. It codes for CASSLEGRRSPAGEKLFF.

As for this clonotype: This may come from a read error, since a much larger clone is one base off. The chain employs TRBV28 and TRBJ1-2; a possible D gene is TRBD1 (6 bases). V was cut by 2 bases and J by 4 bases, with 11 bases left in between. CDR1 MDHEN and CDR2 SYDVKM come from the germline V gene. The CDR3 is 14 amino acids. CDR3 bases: TGTGCCAGCAGTTTAAGGGGGTTCGCCTATGGCTACACCTTC. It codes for CASSLRGFAYGYTF.

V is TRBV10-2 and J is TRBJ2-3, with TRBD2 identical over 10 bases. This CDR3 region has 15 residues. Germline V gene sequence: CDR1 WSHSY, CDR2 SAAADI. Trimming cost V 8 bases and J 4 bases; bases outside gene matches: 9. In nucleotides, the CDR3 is TGCGCCAGCTGGAGCGGGAGGGCCAGCTCAGATACGCAGTATTTT. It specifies CASWSGRASSDTQYF.

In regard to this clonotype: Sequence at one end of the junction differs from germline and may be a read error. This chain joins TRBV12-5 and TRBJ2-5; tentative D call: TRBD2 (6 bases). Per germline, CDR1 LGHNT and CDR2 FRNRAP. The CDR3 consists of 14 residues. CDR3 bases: TGTGTTAGTGGGGCCGCGGGGAAAGAAGAGACCCCGTACTTC. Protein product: CVSGAAGKEETPYF.

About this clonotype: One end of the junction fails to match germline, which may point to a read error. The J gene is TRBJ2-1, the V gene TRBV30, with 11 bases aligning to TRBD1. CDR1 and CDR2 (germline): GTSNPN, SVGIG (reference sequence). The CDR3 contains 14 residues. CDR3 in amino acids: CTCRRTGGYGEQFF. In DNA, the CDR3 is TGCACCTGCAGGAGGACAGGGGGCTATGGTGAGCAGTTCTTC.

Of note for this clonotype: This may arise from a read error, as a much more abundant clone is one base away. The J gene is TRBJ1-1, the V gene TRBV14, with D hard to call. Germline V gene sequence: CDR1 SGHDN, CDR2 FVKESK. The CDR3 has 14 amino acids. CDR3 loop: CASSQDLGSTVAFF. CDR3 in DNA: TGTGCCAGCAGCCAAGATCTCGGCTCCACTGTAGCTTTCTTT.

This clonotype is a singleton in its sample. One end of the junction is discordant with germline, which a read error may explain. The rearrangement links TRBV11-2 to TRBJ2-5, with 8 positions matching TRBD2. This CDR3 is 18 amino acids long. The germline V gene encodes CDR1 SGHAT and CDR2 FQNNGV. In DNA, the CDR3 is TGTGTCAGCATCTTCCCGTTGGGCGAGCGGGGGCCTAAAGAGACCCAGTATTTC. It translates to CVSIFPLGERGPKETQYF.

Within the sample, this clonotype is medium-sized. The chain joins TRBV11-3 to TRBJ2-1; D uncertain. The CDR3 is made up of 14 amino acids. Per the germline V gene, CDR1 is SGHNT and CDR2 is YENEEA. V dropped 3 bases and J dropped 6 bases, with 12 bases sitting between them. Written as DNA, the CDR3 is TGTGCCAGCAGCTTCGATTTCGTGGGCAATGAGCAGTTCTTC. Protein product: CASSFDFVGNEQFF. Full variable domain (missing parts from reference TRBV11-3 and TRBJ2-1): EAGVVQSPRYKIIEKKQPVAFWCNPISGHNTLYWYLQNLGQGPELLIRYENEEAVDDSQLPKDRFSAERLKGVDSTLKIQPAELGDSAVYLCASSFDFVGNEQFFGPGTRLTVL.

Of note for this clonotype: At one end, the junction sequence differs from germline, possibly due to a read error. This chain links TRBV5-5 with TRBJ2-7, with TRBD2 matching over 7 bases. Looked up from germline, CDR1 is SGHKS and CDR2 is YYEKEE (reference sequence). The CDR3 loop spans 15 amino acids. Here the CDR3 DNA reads TGTGCCAGTAGCTTCCTTTCGGGGGGTAGTGACAAGCAGTACTTC. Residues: CASSFLSGGSDKQYF.

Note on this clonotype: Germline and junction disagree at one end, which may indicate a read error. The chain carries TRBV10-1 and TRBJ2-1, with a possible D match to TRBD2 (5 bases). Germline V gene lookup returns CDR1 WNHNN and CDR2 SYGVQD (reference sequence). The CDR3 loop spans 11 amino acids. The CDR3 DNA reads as TGCACCAGCTGGGGAGTCAATGAGCAGTTATTC. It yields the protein CTSWGVNEQLF.

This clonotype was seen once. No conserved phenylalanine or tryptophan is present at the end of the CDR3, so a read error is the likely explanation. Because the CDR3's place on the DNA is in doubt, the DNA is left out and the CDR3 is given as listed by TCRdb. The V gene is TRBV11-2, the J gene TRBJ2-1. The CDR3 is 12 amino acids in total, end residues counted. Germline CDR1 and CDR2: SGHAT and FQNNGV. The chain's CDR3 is CTSSLVRLSVFL.

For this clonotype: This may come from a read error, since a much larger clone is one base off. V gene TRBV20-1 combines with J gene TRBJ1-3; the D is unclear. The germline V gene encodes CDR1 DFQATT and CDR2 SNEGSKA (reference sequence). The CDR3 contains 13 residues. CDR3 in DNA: TGCAGTGATAGACCGGTCTCTGGAAACACCATATATTTT. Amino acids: CSDRPVSGNTIYF.